The 25 T cell receptor beta chains listed next were all sequenced from one sample in a study of blood T cells in healthy people across ages. Next came a second PCR, run for about 6 to 12 cycles, which used a sample-barcoded 5' primer along with a J-beta primer mix. TCRdb reanalysed the 5' RACE reads using MiXCR and keeps one entry per CDR3 protein. The sample includes over a million distinct CDR3 sequences, about 40% of them seen just once. The source material was blood. These TCRs come from a woman between 18 and 29 years old in good health.

The chain links TRBV20-1 to TRBJ2-1; perhaps TRBD2 as D (5 bases). V was clipped by 3 bases and J by 7 bases, with 13 bases between them. Looked up from germline, CDR1 is DFQATT and CDR2 is SNEGSKA (reference sequence). This CDR3 has 13 amino acids. In DNA, the CDR3 is TGCAGTGCTAGGCCGGCCCCGGGGAATGAGCAGTTCTTC. Protein sequence: CSARPAPGNEQFF.

The chain is built from TRBV5-1 and TRBJ1-1, with D hard to call. Germline V gives CDR1 SGHRS, CDR2 YFSETQ. V was pared by 8 bases and J by 1 base, with 12 bases between. CDR3 length equals 13 residues. CDR3 in amino acids: CASQVEWNTEAFF. In DNA, the CDR3 is TGCGCCAGTCAGGTTGAGTGGAACACTGAAGCTTTCTTT.

V is TRBV3-1 and J is TRBJ2-3; D could derive from TRBD1 or TRBD2 (5 bases each). The germline V gene has CDR1 LGHDT and CDR2 YNNKEL (reference sequence). With 4 bases removed from V and 5 bases from J, the gap between germline ends came to 10 bases. The CDR3 has 13 residues. In nucleotides, the CDR3 is TGTGCCAGCAGCCTCCGGGACCTAGATACGCAGTATTTT. Encoded protein: CASSLRDLDTQYF.

V and J are TRBV12-5 and TRBJ2-4; maybe TRBD1 (5 bases). Per germline, CDR1 LGHNT and CDR2 FRNRAP. The CDR3 loop spans 17 amino acids. The V end lost 6 bases, the J end lost 1 base, and 19 bases lay between the germline ends. The CDR3 reads CASGPPQGVRAKNIQYF. CDR3 sequence (DNA): TGTGCTAGTGGCCCCCCGCAGGGCGTGAGGGCCAAAAACATTCAGTACTTC.

V and J are TRBV20-1 and TRBJ2-4; D is unclear. The CDR3 runs to 11 residues. Trimming cost V 2 bases and J 13 bases, with 12 bases left between them. From germline, CDR1 is DFQATT and CDR2 SNEGSKA (reference sequence). The CDR3 loop is CSARPILEQYF. Here the CDR3 DNA reads TGCAGTGCTAGACCCATTTTGGAGCAGTACTTC.

This chain connects TRBV3-1 to TRBJ2-1; a weak D match, TRBD2 (5 bases). Germline V gene lookup returns CDR1 LGHDT and CDR2 YNNKEL (reference sequence). The CDR3 sequence is 15 residues long. The germline V and J ends were trimmed by 6 bases and 2 bases, with 14 bases remaining between them. CDR3 nucleotide sequence: TGTGCCAGCAGGGCGACTACCCACCCCTACAATGAGCAGTTCTTC. Encoded protein: CASRATTHPYNEQFF.

The J gene is TRBJ2-2, the V gene TRBV6-1; tentatively, D is TRBD2 (6 bases). CDR3 length: 15 residues. The V and J ends lost 7 bases and 5 bases respectively, with 17 bases between them. The germline V gene has CDR1 MNHNS and CDR2 SASEGT. CDR3 residues: CASKAEGAKTGELFF. The CDR3 DNA is TGTGCCAGCAAGGCGGAGGGTGCTAAAACCGGGGAGCTGTTTTTT.

The rearrangement uses TRBV7-3 and TRBJ2-3; 7 nucleotides align to TRBD2. The CDR3 length is 14 residues. V dropped 6 bases and J dropped 4; count of bases not matched to a gene: 7. Germline values: CDR1 SGHTA, CDR2 FQGTGA. The chain's CDR3 is CASRAGSGADTQYF. CDR3 in DNA: TGTGCCAGCAGAGCGGGGTCGGGAGCAGATACGCAGTATTTT.

This clonotype was observed a handful of times. The chain joins TRBV29-1 to TRBJ1-2; 8 bases are a match to TRBD1. Germline lookup yields CDR1 SQVTM and CDR2 ANQGSEA. The CDR3 has 12 amino acids. V lost 4 bases to trimming and J lost 6 bases; unmatched junction nucleotides: 4. In DNA, the CDR3 is TGCAGCGTTGGGCAGGGGGCGAATGGCTACACCTTC. The encoded protein is CSVGQGANGYTF. The full variable domain, rest sourced from reference TRBV29-1 and TRBJ1-2, is SAVISQKPSRDICQRGTSLTIQCQVDSQVTMMFWYRQQPGQSLTLIATANQGSEATYESGFVIDKFPISRPNLTFSTLTVSNMSPEDSSIYLCSVGQGANGYTFGSGTRLTVV.

The chain employs TRBV4-1 and TRBJ2-1; D might be TRBD1 (6 bases). Trimming left V 4 bases short and J 6 bases short, with 22 bases between. Germline assignment: CDR1 MGHRA and CDR2 YSYEKL. CDR3 length: 17 residues. The CDR3 DNA is TGCGCCAGCAGCCCCCGGTCGGACAGAGGAATGGGCAATGAGCAGTTCTTC. The encoded protein is CASSPRSDRGMGNEQFF.

Remarks on this clonotype: One end of the junction does not line up with germline, which may come from a read error. V is TRBV29-1 and J is TRBJ2-4; D might be TRBD2 (6 bases). The CDR3 covers 14 residues. CDR1 is SQVTM and CDR2 is ANQGSEA in the germline V gene. The CDR3 here is CSVRGKLAKDIQYF. The DNA for the CDR3 is TGCAGCGTTAGAGGGAAACTAGCCAAAGACATTCAGTACTTC.

This clonotype was seen only a few times. The V call is TRBV28, the J call TRBJ1-6; 7 bases are shared with TRBD1. After removal of 6 bases from V and 10 bases from J, the junction contained 12 bases not matched to a gene. Per the germline V gene, CDR1 is MDHEN and CDR2 is SYDVKM. The CDR3 totals 15 residues. The CDR3 sequence is CASSQGAGGYSPLHF. In nucleotides, the CDR3 is TGTGCCAGCAGCCAAGGGGCAGGGGGATACTCACCCCTCCACTTT.

This clonotype was seen a handful of times. The chain is built from TRBV7-3 and TRBJ1-2; 8 nucleotides agree with TRBD1. CDR1 is SGHTA and CDR2 is FQGTGA in the germline V gene. This CDR3 region has 15 residues. V dropped 1 base and J dropped 2; count of bases not matched to a gene: 3. CDR3 amino acids: CASSLNPGGNYGYTF. The CDR3 coding sequence is TGTGCCAGCAGCTTAAACCCAGGGGGCAACTATGGCTACACCTTC.

This clonotype was detected a few times. The chain employs TRBV6-1 and TRBJ2-1; D is tentatively TRBD1 or TRBD2 (6 bases each). Per germline, CDR1 MNHNS and CDR2 SASEGT. The length of the CDR3 is 11 residues. Between the trimmed V and J ends, which lost 10 bases and 14 bases, there was a span of 18 bases. The CDR3 reads CATLGGTKKFF. CDR3 sequence (DNA): TGTGCCACCCTTGGGGGGACAAAAAAGTTCTTC.

The chain is built from TRBV12-3 or TRBV12-4 and TRBJ1-5; D remains unclear. Trimming took off 5 bases at V and 9 bases at J, with 14 bases between the two ends. The CDR3 length is 13 residues. CDR3 protein: CASSHPTAGPQHF. The DNA of the CDR3 is TGTGCCAGCAGTCACCCGACCGCCGGGCCCCAGCATTTT.

A remark on this clonotype: Germline is not matched at one junction end, which may reflect a read error. The chain links TRBV6-6 to TRBJ2-1; tentatively, D is TRBD1 (6 bases). Germline CDR1 MNHNY, CDR2 SVGAGI (reference sequence). This CDR3 comprises 15 residues. The DNA for the CDR3 is TGTGCCAGCAGCTCCGGGACGGTAAGGGGGAATGGGCAGTTCTTC. Encoded protein: CASSSGTVRGNGQFF.

The genes are TRBV2 and TRBJ1-2; TRBD1 aligns across 7 bases. The germline CDR1 and CDR2 sequences are SNHLY and FYNNEI. The CDR3 runs to 16 residues. Trimming took 0 bases from V and 1 from J; bases not matched to a gene: 5. CDR3 residues: CASSEATGLNNYGYTF. CDR3 DNA: TGTGCCAGCAGTGAAGCGACAGGGCTAAATAACTATGGCTACACCTTC. Complete variable domain (other parts from reference TRBV2 and TRBJ1-2): EPEVTQTPSHQVTQMGQEVILRCVPISNHLYFYWYRQILGQKVEFLVSFYNNEISEKSEIFDDQFSVERPDGSNFTLKIRSTKLEDSAMYFCASSEATGLNNYGYTFGSGTRLTVV.

This clonotype came up a few times. This sequence joins TRBV7-2 and TRBJ2-7; D remains ambiguous. Germline values: CDR1 SGHTA, CDR2 FQGNSA. Trimming stripped 4 bases from V and 0 bases from J, with 10 bases between. CDR3 length: 14 residues. CDR3 sequence (DNA): TGTGCCAGCAGCTCCGCTCCCAGCTCCTACGAGCAGTACTTC. It translates to CASSSAPSSYEQYF.

The rearrangement uses TRBV28 and TRBJ1-2, with D hard to call. In germline, CDR1 is MDHEN, CDR2 SYDVKM. The CDR3 has 15 residues. V was pared by 3 bases and J by 8 bases, with 19 bases between. The CDR3 coding sequence is TGTGCCAGCAGTTTTTTTGCCCCCGCCCCAAAGGGCTACACCTTC. This encodes CASSFFAPAPKGYTF.

The chain joins TRBV15 to TRBJ1-5; unclear D gene. CDR3 size: 15 residues. CDR1 is LNHNV and CDR2 is YYDKDF in the germline V gene (reference sequence). Trimming shortened V by 8 bases and J by 1 base, and 15 bases separated the two germline ends. CDR3 in DNA: TGTGCCACCGATAACGTAGTCGGGAGCAATCAGCCCCAGCATTTT. Residues: CATDNVVGSNQPQHF.

This chain uses TRBV27 with TRBJ2-7; 8 bases map to TRBD2. The CDR3 contains 14 residues. CDR1 is MNHEY and CDR2 is SMNVEV in the germline V gene (reference sequence). The trim removed 8 bases at V and 3 bases at J, leaving 9 bases unmatched. The CDR3 region is CASGGRGGLYEQYF. In DNA, the CDR3 is TGTGCCAGCGGCGGACGGGGGGGACTCTACGAGCAGTACTTC.

This clonotype turned up a few times. The chain recombines TRBV27 with TRBJ2-3; D is unclear. Trimming took 2 bases from V and 1 from J, leaving 7 bases between them. Germline CDR1 is MNHEY and CDR2 is SMNVEV (reference sequence). The CDR3 covers 14 residues. The chain's CDR3 is CASSLRFGTDTQYF. CDR3 coding DNA: TGTGCCAGCAGTTTAAGGTTCGGCACAGATACGCAGTATTTT.

The rearrangement joins TRBV7-2 to TRBJ2-7, with 7 positions matching TRBD1. There are 15 residues in the CDR3. The V gene end was trimmed by 4 bases and the J gene end by 2 bases; junction bases not matched to a gene: 8. Germline V gene sequence: CDR1 SGHTA, CDR2 FQGNSA. The CDR3 DNA is TGTGCCAGCAGCTGGGACAGCCTGGCAACCTACGAGCAGTACTTC. Encoded protein: CASSWDSLATYEQYF. Variable domain in full (rest from reference TRBV7-2 and TRBJ2-7): GAGVSQSPSNKVTEKGKDVELRCDPISGHTALYWYRQSLGQGLEFLIYFQGNSAPDKSGLPSDRFSAERTGGSVSTLTIQRTQQEDSAVYLCASSWDSLATYEQYFGPGTRLTVT.

The rearrangement uses TRBV27 and TRBJ1-2; the D is unclear. Trimming cost V 6 bases and J 3 bases, with 20 bases left between them. In germline, CDR1 is MNHEY, CDR2 SMNVEV (reference sequence). CDR3 length equals 16 residues. DNA of the CDR3: TGTGCCAGCAGACCCTTCCAGCCGGATAGCTACTATGGCTACACCTTC. It translates to CASRPFQPDSYYGYTF.

This clonotype was counted ten times or more. The rearrangement joins TRBV4-2 to TRBJ2-7, with 7 nucleotides matching TRBD2. CDR1 is LGHNA, CDR2 YNFKEQ, per germline. With 8 bases clipped from V and 5 bases from J, the junction kept 9 bases outside the gene matches. This CDR3 is built from 13 residues. CDR3 loop: CASGTREGNEQYF. CDR3 bases: TGTGCCAGCGGTACTAGGGAGGGGAACGAGCAGTACTTC.